The source of this T cell receptor beta chain is a study of T cell responses to AZD1222 COVID-19 vaccine. The germline V gene has CDR1 MNHEY and CDR2 SVGEGT. The CDR3 spans 12 residues. Trimming pared 0 bases from V and 3 bases from J, leaving 2 bases between. Profiled with immunoSEQ multiplex PCR; TCRdb holds only in-frame clones, not every one. The sample shows roughly 150,000 clones, approximately 90% of them seen only once. The origin of this receptor is an adult in good health. The source material was peripheral blood, sampled on day 0 of AZD1222 vaccination. The chain combines TRBV6-2 or TRBV6-3 with TRBJ1-1, with D unresolved. The CDR3 region has the DNA TGTGCCAGCAGTTACTCGGACACTGAAGCTTTCTTT. Translated: CASSYSDTEAFF.